This T cell receptor (beta chain) was retrieved from a study of CD8+ T cells in alopecia areata. Study context: Treated patients swallowed 5 to 10 mg of oral tofacitinib twice daily. The investigators scored severity in treated patients by the percentage of affected scalp area. Whole-study results and caveats: Scalp data also include sequences from resident alphabeta T cells of normal skin.

Worth noting for this clone: Antigen unknown.

RNA was isolated and reverse transcribed to cDNA, the sequencing template. Some clones are missing from TCRdb's copy, which holds only in-frame ones; the method was immunoSEQ multiplex PCR. The repertoire has about 180,000 clones, about half of them found once; the top ten carry over 9%. Treatment meaning: oral pan-JAK inhibitor, 5-10 mg twice daily. Patients with alopecia areata provided lesional scalp punch biopsies as well as peripheral blood. The CDR3 spans 14 residues. Germline CDR1 SGHRS, CDR2 YFSETQ. The V end lost 0 bases, the J end lost 7 bases, and 11 bases lay between the germline ends. The rearrangement links TRBV5-1 to TRBJ1-5; D call uncertain. The sequence was collected from a human donor with alopecia areata. Sample: CD8+ T cells sorted from blood, taken around week 53, from a patient treated with tofacitinib. CDR3 DNA: TGCGCCAGCAGCTTGGGTCCTTCAGAGCAGCCCCAGCATTTT. It translates to CASSLGPSEQPQHF.